The entry below describes one T cell receptor (beta chain). Its antigen is currently unknown. The data were obtained in a study of a mutant IDH1 vaccine in newly diagnosed glioma. The repertoire was sequenced with immunoSEQ multiplex PCR; TCRdb's copy has only in-frame clones and lacks some. The table includes around 53,000 clones, roughly 80% detected once. Time point described: week 35, safety follow-up. Each dose of the vaccine consisted of 300 ug of mutant IDH1 20-mer peptide, with topical imiquimod. Trimming removed 4 bases from V and 6 bases from J, with 27 bases in between. The CDR3 spans 18 residues. The germline CDR1 and CDR2 sequences are SGHNT and YYREEE (reference sequence).

This sequence originates from a man aged 35 to 55 with glioma. The V call is TRBV5-4, the J call TRBJ2-3, with a possible D match to TRBD2 (7 bases). The material sequenced was PBMCs, taken from a glioma patient whose treatment included an IDH1 peptide vaccine. The CDR3 region is CASSDDRRKRGAPDTQYF. Written as DNA, the CDR3 is TGTGCCAGCAGCGACGACAGGAGGAAACGGGGGGCCCCGGATACGCAGTATTTT.